These 23 T cell receptor beta chains came from one sample sequenced in a study of blood T cell repertoires in COVID-19. The table came from immunoSEQ multiplex PCR; TCRdb's copy has only in-frame clones and leaves some out. The data hold around 700,000 clones, with about 87% observed a single time. The sample comprised peripheral blood. Receptors were obtained from a young woman with acute or convalescent COVID-19.

The chain uses TRBV7-2 and TRBJ1-6; perhaps TRBD1 as D (5 bases). V lost 3 bases and J lost 5, with 11 bases in between. The CDR3 extends over 15 amino acids. Germline V gives CDR1 SGHTA, CDR2 FQGNSA. The DNA of the CDR3 is TGTGCCAGCAGCTTCGGGGGTCTCGATAATTCACCCCTCCACTTT. Residues: CASSFGGLDNSPLHF.

This clone was seen a handful of times. The chain recombines TRBV5-1 with TRBJ1-1; 8 bases are shared with TRBD1. The CDR3 runs 16 residues. In germline, CDR1 is SGHRS, CDR2 YFSETQ. J lost 5 bases, V lost 4 bases, and 13 bases had no gene match. As DNA, the CDR3 is TGCGCCAGCAGCATTACAGGGGGGGCAAAGGGTACTGAAGCTTTCTTT. Its protein is CASSITGGAKGTEAFF.

V usage is TRBV7-2 and J usage is TRBJ1-3, with TRBD1 matching over 9 bases. Trimming removed 5 bases from V and 1 base from J; junction bases left unmatched: 9. There are 17 residues in the CDR3. Per germline, CDR1 SGHTA and CDR2 FQGNSA. The chain's CDR3 is CASSIGSTGGSGNTIYF. In DNA form, the CDR3 reads TGTGCCAGCAGCATAGGGTCGACAGGGGGGTCTGGAAACACCATATATTTT.

The chain is built from TRBV10-3 and TRBJ2-7; tentative D call: TRBD1 (6 bases). Germline CDR1 reads ENHRY; CDR2 reads SYGVKD. The V end was cut by 1 base, the J end by 0 bases, with 10 bases between. This CDR3 spans 15 amino acids. The CDR3 reads CAISELQGFSYEQYF. In nucleotides, the CDR3 is TGTGCCATCAGTGAGTTACAGGGATTCTCCTACGAGCAGTACTTC.

The gene calls are TRBV13 and TRBJ2-1; TRBD2 aligns across 16 bases. The CDR3 is 18 amino acids. Losses at the gene ends were 4 bases for V and 2 bases for J; bases not matched to a gene: 5. Germline V gene data show CDR1 as PRHDT and CDR2 as FYEKMQ (reference sequence). CDR3 in DNA: TGTGCCAGCAGCTCCGGGACTAGCGGGGGGGAAGCCTACAATGAGCAGTTCTTC. It yields the protein CASSSGTSGGEAYNEQFF.

The chain has TRBV25-1 and TRBJ1-4; TRBD1 aligns across 7 bases. The CDR3 consists of 15 residues. V dropped 5 bases and J dropped 4; count of bases not matched to a gene: 7. CDR1 is MGHDK, CDR2 SYGVNS, per germline. CDR3 region: CASSPWDSRNEKLFF. As DNA, the CDR3 is TGTGCCAGCAGTCCGTGGGACAGCCGTAATGAAAAACTGTTTTTT.

V and J are TRBV27 and TRBJ2-7; weak D call: TRBD1 (6 bases). Trimming stripped 5 bases from V and 2 bases from J, with 10 bases between. The CDR3 loop spans 13 amino acids. The germline V gene has CDR1 MNHEY and CDR2 SMNVEV (reference sequence). This CDR3 reads CASSPGHPYEQYF. CDR3 nucleotides: TGTGCCAGCAGTCCGGGACACCCCTACGAGCAGTACTTC.

The chain joins TRBV7-2 to TRBJ2-7; no clear D. Trimming shortened V by 1 base and J by 3 bases, and 10 bases separated the two germline ends. CDR3 length equals 14 residues. CDR1 is SGHTA and CDR2 is FQGNSA in the germline V gene. This chain's CDR3 is CASSLGHHYYEQYF. In DNA form, the CDR3 reads TGTGCCAGCAGCTTAGGGCATCACTACTACGAGCAGTACTTC.

V and J are TRBV19 and TRBJ1-4; D is perhaps TRBD1 (5 bases). The V and J ends lost 6 bases and 3 bases respectively, with 11 bases between them. This CDR3 has 14 amino acids. CDR1 and CDR2 from the germline V gene are LNHDA and SQIVND (reference sequence). The CDR3: CASRPRQSNEKLFF. The CDR3, as DNA: TGTGCCAGTAGGCCGAGACAGTCTAATGAAAAACTGTTTTTT.

The V call is TRBV6-1, the J call TRBJ1-5, with D perhaps TRBD1 (5 bases). Trimming took off 0 bases at V and 7 bases at J, with 13 bases between the two ends. CDR3 length equals 15 residues. CDR1 is MNHNS and CDR2 is SASEGT in the germline V gene. The CDR3, as DNA: TGTGCCAGCAGTGAAGCGGCAGGCCGGGGGCAGCCCCAGCATTTT. Translated, it gives CASSEAAGRGQPQHF.

The V and J genes are TRBV4-1 and TRBJ1-6; 8 nucleotides match TRBD1. The CDR3 consists of 16 residues. The germline V gene has CDR1 MGHRA and CDR2 YSYEKL. V trimming: 1 base; J trimming: 8 bases; junction bases outside the gene matches: 7. CDR3 sequence: CASSQVSGGMDSPLHF. The CDR3 region has the DNA TGCGCCAGCAGCCAAGTATCAGGGGGCATGGATTCACCCCTCCACTTT.

The CDR3 loop reads CASSSGTPYNEQFF. As DNA, the CDR3 is TGTGCCAGCAGCTCCGGGACTCCTTACAATGAGCAGTTCTTC. The chain employs TRBV7-9 and TRBJ2-1; weak D call: TRBD2 (6 bases). Germline assignment: CDR1 SEHNR and CDR2 FQNEAQ (reference sequence). CDR3 size: 14 residues. Between the trimmed V and J ends, which lost 4 bases and 4 bases, there was a span of 11 bases.

This clone has just one count. This sample includes further DNA sequences coding for the same CDR3. The V call is TRBV19, the J call TRBJ1-1; D might be TRBD1 (6 bases). V gave up 6 bases and J gave up 2 bases, with 10 bases separating them. In germline, CDR1 is LNHDA, CDR2 SQIVND (reference sequence). The CDR3 extends over 13 amino acids. The CDR3 DNA is TGTGCCAGTAGCGGACAGTTAAACACTGAAGCTTTCTTT. Translated: CASSGQLNTEAFF.

This clone was detected only once. V gene TRBV4-1 combines with J gene TRBJ1-1; possible D gene TRBD1, 5 bases. V lost 3 bases to trimming and J lost 1 base, with 15 bases between them. This CDR3 region has 16 residues. CDR1 is MGHRA and CDR2 is YSYEKL in the germline V gene. The CDR3 bases are TGCGCCAGCAGCCACGCACCCGGGGGGTCGAACACTGAAGCTTTCTTT. This encodes CASSHAPGGSNTEAFF.

The rearrangement links TRBV9 to TRBJ1-5, with TRBD1 matching over 8 bases. The V gene's germline CDR1 is SGDLS and CDR2 YYNGEE. This CDR3 has 16 residues. With 0 bases clipped from V and 6 bases from J, the junction kept 8 bases outside the gene matches. DNA of the CDR3: TGTGCCAGCAGCGTAGTCCGGACAGGGCTGTCTCAGCCCCAGCATTTT. Residues: CASSVVRTGLSQPQHF.

V usage is TRBV18 and J usage is TRBJ1-3; D unclear. The V end lost 0 bases, the J end lost 2 bases, and 11 bases lay between the germline ends. The CDR3 runs 16 residues. CDR1 and CDR2 (germline): KGHSH, LQKENI. CDR3: CASSPPSPVPGNTIYF. The DNA for the CDR3 is TGTGCCAGCTCACCACCGTCTCCAGTCCCTGGAAACACCATATATTTT.

The genes are TRBV20-1 and TRBJ2-1; TRBD1 is a possible D gene (6 bases). Between the trimmed V and J ends, which lost 3 bases and 2 bases, there was a span of 14 bases. The CDR3 has 15 amino acids. In germline, CDR1 is DFQATT, CDR2 SNEGSKA (reference sequence). The DNA for the CDR3 is TGCAGTGCTAGTTCCGGGACATACGCCTACAATGAGCAGTTCTTC. It is translated as CSASSGTYAYNEQFF.

The chain couples TRBV27 to TRBJ2-2; 7 nucleotides align to TRBD2. The CDR3 consists of 15 residues. Trimming at V came to 5 bases and at J to 0 bases, leaving 3 bases not matched to a gene. Germline V gives CDR1 MNHEY, CDR2 SMNVEV (reference sequence). The CDR3 spells CASSPAGTNTGELFF. The CDR3 region has the DNA TGTGCCAGCAGTCCAGCGGGGACGAACACCGGGGAGCTGTTTTTT.

The rearrangement uses TRBV5-1 and TRBJ1-1; unclear D gene. CDR3 length equals 13 residues. The V end was cut by 6 bases, the J end by 0 bases, with 9 bases between. Germline V gives CDR1 SGHRS, CDR2 YFSETQ. CDR3 DNA: TGCGCCAGCAACCAGGCAATGAACACTGAAGCTTTCTTT. This gives the protein CASNQAMNTEAFF.

The J gene is TRBJ2-1, the V gene TRBV11-2; 10 positions agree with TRBD2. V lost 5 bases, J lost 8 bases, and 6 bases stayed unmatched. The germline CDR1 and CDR2 sequences are SGHAT and FQNNGV. The CDR3 has 14 residues. Written as DNA, the CDR3 is TGTGCCAGCAGCCACCTAGCGGGGGTCGATGAGCAGTTCTTC. Protein product: CASSHLAGVDEQFF.

This rearrangement joins TRBV5-1 to TRBJ1-2; 7 bases align to TRBD1. Per the germline V gene, CDR1 is SGHRS and CDR2 is YFSETQ. This CDR3 is built from 16 residues. The junction had 11 bases not matched to a gene; V was cut back by 5 bases and J by 1 base. The chain's CDR3 is CASRREAGGINYGYTF. CDR3 nucleotides: TGCGCCAGCAGGCGGGAGGCAGGGGGGATTAACTATGGCTACACCTTC.

The chain joins TRBV2 to TRBJ1-1; D gene ambiguous. The CDR3 loop spans 11 amino acids. Germline values: CDR1 SNHLY, CDR2 FYNNEI. V lost 10 bases, J lost 11 bases, and 17 bases lay in between. Here the CDR3 DNA reads TGTGCCACGCTCGGGAGAGTAGCGGCTTTCTTT. It specifies CATLGRVAAFF.

The chain carries TRBV19 and TRBJ1-4; the D is unclear. Germline lookup yields CDR1 LNHDA and CDR2 SQIVND (reference sequence). V shed 7 bases and J shed 0 bases, with 15 bases lying between them. This CDR3 is built from 16 residues. CDR3 sequence reads: CASNDRGFATNEKLFF. The CDR3 DNA follows: TGTGCCAGTAATGACCGAGGATTTGCAACTAATGAAAAACTGTTTTTT. The whole variable domain, filled in from reference TRBV19 and TRBJ1-4, reads DGGITQSPKYLFRKEGQNVTLSCEQNLNHDAMYWYRQDPGQGLRLIYYSQIVNDFQKGDIAEGYSVSREKKESFPLTVTSAQKNPTAFYLCASNDRGFATNEKLFFGSGTQLSVL.